This entry lists 23 T cell receptor beta chains sequenced from one sample in a study of cytomegalovirus exposure and HLA in healthy donors. Only in-frame clones appear in the TCRdb table, and some are missing; sequencing was by immunoSEQ multiplex PCR. The sample yields fewer than 95,000 clones, 84% seen once. Material for sequencing was PBMCs. These receptors came from a woman aged 18-29 years in good health and CMV-seropositive.

This chain connects TRBV6-4 to TRBJ2-1, with D maybe TRBD2 (5 bases). The length of the CDR3 is 15 residues. The germline V gene encodes CDR1 MRHNA and CDR2 SNTAGT. V dropped 3 bases and J dropped 5 bases, with 14 bases sitting between them. The CDR3 sequence: CASSESDGGNNEQFF. DNA of the CDR3: TGTGCCAGCAGTGAATCGGACGGAGGTAACAATGAGCAGTTCTTC.

This chain uses TRBV28 with TRBJ1-5, with 11 bases fitting TRBD1. The germline V gene encodes CDR1 MDHEN and CDR2 SYDVKM. J lost 0 bases, V lost 6 bases, and 10 bases had no gene match. The CDR3 is 18 amino acids. CDR3 DNA sequence: TGTGCCAGCAGAAGACCGGGACAGGGGGACTTTAGCAATCAGCCCCAGCATTTT. This codes for CASRRPGQGDFSNQPQHF.

The chain links TRBV7-9 to TRBJ2-7, with D maybe TRBD2 (7 bases). The germline CDR1 and CDR2 sequences are SEHNR and FQNEAQ (reference sequence). This CDR3 is built from 15 residues. Between the trimmed V and J ends, which lost 5 bases and 7 bases, there was a span of 21 bases. Here the CDR3 reads CASSPRSGGPREQYF. The CDR3 DNA sequence: TGTGCCAGCAGCCCTAGATCCGGGGGGCCTCGGGAGCAGTACTTC.

This clone appeared once. This chain connects TRBV9 to TRBJ2-2; 13 positions agree with TRBD2. Trimming removed 4 bases from V and 7 bases from J; junction bases left unmatched: 7. The CDR3 totals 16 residues. The germline V gene encodes CDR1 SGDLS and CDR2 YYNGEE. CDR3 DNA sequence: TGTGCCAGCAGCCTAGGACTAGCGGGGGCCTTCGGGGAGCTGTTTTTT. It specifies CASSLGLAGAFGELFF.

This clone has a handful of counts. This chain links TRBV4-3 with TRBJ2-7, with TRBD2 as a possible D gene (5 bases). Per germline, CDR1 LGHNA and CDR2 YSLEER. V was trimmed by 3 bases and J by 4 bases, leaving 13 bases between them. This CDR3 is built from 14 residues. CDR3 coding DNA: TGCGCCAGCAGCCAGGACCGGACGGGATACGAGCAGTACTTC. This sequence encodes CASSQDRTGYEQYF.

The chain couples TRBV30 to TRBJ2-7, with 7 positions matching TRBD1. The J segment lost 5 bases and the V segment lost 3 bases, leaving 10 bases of the junction unmatched. The length of the CDR3 is 14 residues. Germline V CDR1 and CDR2: GTSNPN, SVGIG (reference sequence). For the CDR3, the DNA is TGTGCCTGGAGCCCCCGACAGGGTCGCGACGAGCAGTACTTC. It yields the protein CAWSPRQGRDEQYF. Filled out from reference TRBV30 and TRBJ2-7, the complete variable domain reads SQTIHQWPATLVQPVGSPLSLECTVEGTSNPNLYWYRQAAGRGLQLLFYSVGIGQISSEVPQNLSASRPQDRQFILSSKKLLLSDSGFYLCAWSPRQGRDEQYFGPGTRLTVT.

The V and J genes are TRBV7-9 and TRBJ1-1; 9 bases fit TRBD1. Unmatched junction bases numbered 5, after V lost 5 bases and J lost 4 bases. The CDR3 covers 14 residues. The germline V gene encodes CDR1 SEHNR and CDR2 FQNEAQ (reference sequence). CDR3 nucleotide sequence: TGTGCCAGCAGCGGGACAGGGTCGGGCACTGAAGCTTTCTTT. It codes for CASSGTGSGTEAFF.

This rearrangement joins TRBV21-1 to TRBJ1-4; the table names TRBD1, a call not compared with the DNA. TRBV21-1 is given as a pseudogene. The CDR3 has 16 residues. The CDR3 reads CASSLRDRLTNEKLFF. Written as DNA, the CDR3 is TGTGCCAGCAGCCTACGGGACAGATTGACTAATGAAAAACTGTTTTTT.

The rearrangement links TRBV10-3 to TRBJ2-1; maybe TRBD2 (6 bases). CDR3 length equals 17 residues. V lost 7 bases to trimming and J lost 4 bases, with 23 bases between them. Germline-derived CDR1 and CDR2 are ENHRY and SYGVKD. The CDR3 region is CAIKEWFSGGSYNEQFF. CDR3 coding DNA: TGTGCCATCAAAGAATGGTTTAGTGGGGGGTCATACAATGAGCAGTTCTTC.

The chain recombines TRBV6-5 with TRBJ1-3, with D unclear. The CDR3 is 13 residues long. Per the germline V gene, CDR1 is MNHEY and CDR2 is SVGAGI. The V gene lost 6 bases and the J gene lost 3 bases, with 9 bases spanning the gap. The CDR3, as DNA: TGTGCCAGCAGCCCGGGTGGTGGAAACACCATATATTTT. This codes for CASSPGGGNTIYF.

J is TRBJ1-2 and V is TRBV5-1, with a possible D match to TRBD1 (6 bases). The CDR3 extends over 11 amino acids. CDR1 SGHRS and CDR2 YFSETQ come from the germline V gene. Between the trimmed V and J ends, which lost 3 bases and 14 bases, there was a span of 14 bases. CDR3 in DNA: TGCGCCAGCAGCTCCGACAGGACCCAAACCTTC. It codes for CASSSDRTQTF.

The rearrangement links TRBV6-1 to TRBJ1-5; the match to TRBD1 covers 12 bases. Germline CDR1 is MNHNS and CDR2 is SASEGT. The CDR3 sequence is 17 residues long. J gave up 1 base and V 4 bases, and 5 bases lay outside the gene matches. This chain's CDR3 is CASSGDRGRLSNQPQHF. The CDR3 bases are TGTGCCAGCAGTGGGGACAGGGGGCGTTTGAGCAATCAGCCCCAGCATTTT.

For the CDR3, the DNA is TGTGCCAGCAGTTTCGCCGAGGCCGCGCAGGGAGGCTACACCTTC. This encodes CASSFAEAAQGGYTF. The J gene is TRBJ1-2, the V gene TRBV27; weak D call: TRBD1 (5 bases). Germline V CDR1 and CDR2: MNHEY, SMNVEV (reference sequence). Trimming took off 3 bases at V and 8 bases at J, with 19 bases between the two ends. This CDR3 is built from 15 residues.

The genes are TRBV27 and TRBJ1-5; TRBD1 matches at 7 bases. Germline values: CDR1 MNHEY, CDR2 SMNVEV (reference sequence). V was clipped by 3 bases and J by 3 bases; unmatched bases: 8. The CDR3 totals 16 residues. The chain's CDR3 is CASSLGTGQDNQPQHF. In DNA form, the CDR3 reads TGTGCCAGCAGTTTGGGGACTGGACAGGACAATCAGCCCCAGCATTTT.

The V and J genes are TRBV19 and TRBJ2-4; D perhaps matches TRBD1 (7 bases). Germline V gene sequence: CDR1 LNHDA, CDR2 SQIVND (reference sequence). The CDR3 spans 14 residues. V dropped 9 bases and J dropped 6 bases, with 18 bases sitting between them. CDR3 sequence reads: CASPGEQGGNIQYF. For the CDR3, the DNA is TGTGCCAGCCCCGGGGAGCAGGGGGGAAACATTCAGTACTTC.

The chain carries TRBV27 and TRBJ1-1; D is perhaps TRBD1 (5 bases). V lost 4 bases, J lost 1 base, and 10 bases lay in between. This CDR3 has 14 residues. CDR1 MNHEY and CDR2 SMNVEV come from the germline V gene (reference sequence). The DNA for the CDR3 is TGTGCCAGCAGTTCCCTGACAGAGAACACTGAAGCTTTCTTT. As protein: CASSSLTENTEAFF.

This clone was counted only a few times. The chain employs TRBV27 and TRBJ1-6; a possible D gene is TRBD1 (6 bases). Trimming left V 2 bases short and J 14 bases short, with 7 bases between. The CDR3 totals 11 residues. The germline V gene has CDR1 MNHEY and CDR2 SMNVEV (reference sequence). The CDR3 region is CASSLGGTLHF. CDR3 coding DNA: TGTGCCAGCAGTTTAGGGGGCACCCTCCACTTT.

The chain joins TRBV10-3 to TRBJ1-3; D is perhaps TRBD1 (5 bases). Trimming stripped 3 bases from V and 4 bases from J, with 10 bases between. Germline CDR1 is ENHRY and CDR2 is SYGVKD. This CDR3 has 14 amino acids. Here the CDR3 reads CAISEQVMGNTIYF. The CDR3, as DNA: TGTGCCATCAGTGAACAGGTTATGGGAAACACCATATATTTT.

V and J are TRBV5-1 and TRBJ1-5; tentatively, D is TRBD1 (5 bases). The CDR3 extends over 13 amino acids. Germline values: CDR1 SGHRS, CDR2 YFSETQ. V was clipped by 4 bases and J by 7 bases, with 12 bases between them. The CDR3 spells CASSLQEGQPQHF. The CDR3 nucleotides read TGCGCCAGCAGCCTACAGGAAGGACAGCCCCAGCATTTT.

This clone was detected only once. This chain uses TRBV19 with TRBJ1-5; maybe TRBD1 (5 bases). Germline assignment: CDR1 LNHDA and CDR2 SQIVND (reference sequence). The CDR3 runs to 17 residues. Trimming left V 6 bases short and J 0 bases short, with 18 bases between. The CDR3 is CASRLDGGSYSNQPQHF. The CDR3 DNA reads as TGTGCCAGTAGACTCGACGGGGGGTCGTATAGCAATCAGCCCCAGCATTTT. The full variable domain, rest sourced from reference TRBV19 and TRBJ1-5, is DGGITQSPKYLFRKEGQNVTLSCEQNLNHDAMYWYRQDPGQGLRLIYYSQIVNDFQKGDIAEGYSVSREKKESFPLTVTSAQKNPTAFYLCASRLDGGSYSNQPQHFGDGTRLSIL.

V gene TRBV29-1 combines with J gene TRBJ1-1, with a weak D call TRBD1 (5 bases). The CDR3 sequence is 14 residues long. CDR1 is SQVTM and CDR2 is ANQGSEA in the germline V gene. The V gene lost 8 bases and the J gene lost 2 bases, with 18 bases spanning the gap. The CDR3 here is CSITRGALNTEAFF. In nucleotides, the CDR3 is TGCAGCATAACCCGCGGGGCCCTCAACACTGAAGCTTTCTTT.

The CDR3: CTSSGSGGAASYNEQFF. For the CDR3, the DNA is TGCACCAGCAGCGGTAGCGGGGGGGCAGCCAGCTACAATGAGCAGTTCTTC. The chain couples TRBV1 to TRBJ2-1; TRBD2, the table's D call, was not compared with the DNA. TRBV1 is given as a pseudogene. CDR3 size: 17 residues.

The chain recombines TRBV9 with TRBJ2-5; 16 positions match TRBD2. After removal of 1 base from V and 2 bases from J, the junction contained 14 bases not matched to a gene. Germline V gene sequence: CDR1 SGDLS, CDR2 YYNGEE. The CDR3 length is 21 residues. CDR3 coding DNA: TGTGCCAGCAGCGTATCTCTGGTTTCGGGACTAGCGGGGGGGGAACAAGAGACCCAGTACTTC. This sequence encodes CASSVSLVSGLAGGEQETQYF.